These 17 T cell receptor beta chains came from one sample sequenced in a study of post-analysis software for immune sequencing data (dated by TCRdb to the mid-2010s). The full study reports these points: Roughly 5 TRBV segments, including TRBV5-6, TRBV5-1 and TRBV20-1, were significantly more frequent in patients than controls.

The antigens of these receptors remain unknown. Library construction relied on PCR. The sequencing machine was an Illumina HiSeq 2500. To reduce PCR and sequencing biases, unique molecular identifiers were built into the TCR beta cDNA libraries. Through fastp at Q25 and MiXCR, TCRdb rebuilt clones from the public reads, retaining in-frame beta chains. Identical CDR3 protein sequences are pooled into one entry, listed with their most common genes and DNA. Recorded for this sample are 650,000 to 900,000 distinct CDR3 sequences; under 60% of them occurred a single time. The top ten clonotypes cover just under 5% of the sample. Sequencing was done on a sample of blood. These receptors were obtained from a girl aged 10-17 years with multiple sclerosis.

The CDR3 spells CASLPWGGTTAPSYGYTF. CDR3 DNA sequence: TGTGCCAGCCTACCTTGGGGGGGGACCACCGCCCCCTCCTATGGCTACACCTTC. The chain has TRBV27 and TRBJ1-2; a weak D match, TRBD1 (5 bases). The V and J ends lost 8 bases and 4 bases respectively, with 29 bases between them. Germline CDR1 and CDR2: MNHEY and SMNVEV (reference sequence). This CDR3 is 18 amino acids long.

The J gene is TRBJ2-5, the V gene TRBV5-1; TRBD2 might be the D (5 bases). The ends were cut back, 1 base at V and 11 bases at J, with 15 bases in the middle. Germline CDR1 reads SGHRS; CDR2 reads YFSETQ. CDR3 length: 13 amino acids. CDR3 sequence reads: CASSLLDWNEQYF. DNA of the CDR3: TGCGCCAGCAGCTTGCTGGACTGGAATGAGCAGTACTTC.

This sequence joins TRBV4-2 and TRBJ2-7; no firm D call. Between the trimmed V and J ends, which lost 4 bases and 0 bases, there was a span of 13 bases. Germline V CDR1 and CDR2: LGHNA, YNFKEQ. The CDR3 loop spans 15 amino acids. CDR3 coding DNA: TGTGCCAGCAGCCGGGCCCGGTCCCTCTCCTACGAGCAGTACTTC. This gives the protein CASSRARSLSYEQYF.

This clonotype has a handful of counts. The rearrangement links TRBV15 to TRBJ1-5; the match to TRBD1 covers 8 bases. V was pared by 1 base and J by 6 bases, with 11 bases of the junction left unmatched. In germline, CDR1 is LNHNV, CDR2 YYDKDF (reference sequence). The CDR3 covers 17 residues. The CDR3 DNA is TGTGCCACCAGCAGAGCCTCCGGACAGGGATGGAGTCAGCCCCAGCATTTT. Translating gives CATSRASGQGWSQPQHF. The full variable domain, with the rest looked up from reference TRBV15 and TRBJ1-5, is DAMVIQNPRYQVTQFGKPVTLSCSQTLNHNVMYWYQQKSSQAPKLLFHYYDKDFNNEADTPDNFQSRRPNTSFCFLDIRSPGLGDTAMYLCATSRASGQGWSQPQHFGDGTRLSIL.

This clonotype has ten or more counts. J is TRBJ1-2 and V is TRBV7-9; D gene ambiguous. With 5 bases removed from V and 8 bases from J, the gap between germline ends came to 9 bases. Germline CDR1 is SEHNR and CDR2 is FQNEAQ (reference sequence). The CDR3 runs 11 residues. Written as DNA, the CDR3 is TGTGCCAGCAGCCTGTCCTCAGGCTACACCTTC. It specifies CASSLSSGYTF.

This clonotype was detected only a few times. The rearrangement joins TRBV15 to TRBJ2-7; D may be TRBD1 or TRBD2 (5 bases each). CDR3 size: 16 residues. Germline V CDR1 and CDR2: LNHNV, YYDKDF (reference sequence). The germline V and J ends were trimmed by 3 bases and 2 bases, with 17 bases remaining between them. The CDR3 DNA reads TGTGCCACCAGCAGGTTACCCCGGGACCAAACCTACGAGCAGTACTTC. It is translated as CATSRLPRDQTYEQYF.

The gene calls are TRBV6-1 and TRBJ1-2, with 9 bases lining up with TRBD1. V was pared by 10 bases and J by 9 bases, with 15 bases of the junction left unmatched. Looked up from germline, CDR1 is MNHNS and CDR2 is SASEGT. The CDR3 is 14 residues long. The CDR3 nucleotides are TGTGCCACCCTAACGTCGACAGGGGGTTCTAGCTACACCTTC. It specifies CATLTSTGGSSYTF.

The V call is TRBV6-1, the J call TRBJ2-7; unclear D gene. Germline CDR1 is MNHNS and CDR2 is SASEGT. Trimming left V 1 base short and J 3 bases short, with 13 bases between. The CDR3 is 15 residues long. The CDR3 bases are TGTGCCAGCAGTGAAGTGTATCGGCGGAGCTACGAGCAGTACTTC. Translation: CASSEVYRRSYEQYF.

This clonotype was seen a few times. This chain uses TRBV25-1 with TRBJ2-3, with TRBD1 matching over 7 bases. J was trimmed by 1 base and V by 5 bases; bases with no gene match: 6. Germline V gives CDR1 MGHDK, CDR2 SYGVNS. This CDR3 has 15 residues. CDR3 in amino acids: CASSTTGSGTDTQYF. Here the CDR3 DNA reads TGTGCCAGCAGTACGACAGGGAGCGGCACAGATACGCAGTATTTT.

The CDR3 is CATSDPGDYEQYF. CDR3 sequence (DNA): TGTGCCACCAGTGATCCCGGCGACTACGAGCAGTACTTC. V gene TRBV24-1 combines with J gene TRBJ2-7; D is ambiguous. The CDR3 has 13 amino acids. Germline V CDR1 and CDR2: KGHDR, SFDVKD. Trimming shortened V by 3 bases and J by 3 bases, and 8 bases separated the two germline ends.

V gene TRBV28 combines with J gene TRBJ2-4; 9 bases are a match to TRBD2. V shed 1 base, J shed 2 bases, and the junction held 6 bases outside the gene matches. The CDR3 consists of 17 residues. Germline assignment: CDR1 MDHEN and CDR2 SYDVKM. Written as DNA, the CDR3 is TGTGCCAGCAGTTTATTGAGCAGCGGGAGGCCCAAAAACATTCAGTACTTC. It specifies CASSLLSSGRPKNIQYF.

The chain joins TRBV20-1 to TRBJ2-3; TRBD1 or TRBD2 may be the D gene (6 bases each). Trimming stripped 2 bases from V and 3 bases from J, with 18 bases between. CDR3 length equals 16 residues. Germline V gene data show CDR1 as DFQATT and CDR2 as SNEGSKA (reference sequence). Here the CDR3 DNA reads TGCAGTGCTAGATGGGGGGCGAGTGGAGGGACAGATACGCAGTATTTT. Translation: CSARWGASGGTDTQYF.

The rearrangement joins TRBV10-1 to TRBJ2-5, with TRBD2 identical over 8 bases. V was pared by 3 bases and J by 4 bases, with 7 bases of the junction left unmatched. The CDR3 has 15 residues. From germline, CDR1 is WNHNN and CDR2 SYGVQD (reference sequence). CDR3 in DNA: TGCGCCAGCAGTGATTCGGGAGGGAGCCCAGAGACCCAGTACTTC. It codes for CASSDSGGSPETQYF.

This clonotype was observed a handful of times. This rearrangement joins TRBV4-1 to TRBJ2-5; no firm D call. Germline CDR1 reads MGHRA; CDR2 reads YSYEKL. V dropped 6 bases and J dropped 2 bases, with 16 bases sitting between them. This CDR3 contains 15 residues. This CDR3 is CASRLIESGQETQYF. CDR3 nucleotides: TGCGCCAGCAGACTGATCGAGAGTGGACAAGAGACCCAGTACTTC.

This chain links TRBV10-3 with TRBJ2-7; D possibly matches TRBD1 or TRBD2 (6 bases each). V was pared by 7 bases and J by 3 bases, with 19 bases between. Germline CDR1 reads ENHRY; CDR2 reads SYGVKD. The CDR3 loop spans 15 amino acids. CDR3 bases: TGTGCCATCAATCGCGGGATCGGAGGGGGCTACGAGCAGTACTTC. Its translation: CAINRGIGGGYEQYF.

This clonotype has more than one count but fewer than ten. V gene TRBV24-1 combines with J gene TRBJ2-3; 12 bases align to TRBD2. CDR1 and CDR2 from the germline V gene are KGHDR and SFDVKD. There are 19 residues in the CDR3. J was trimmed by 3 bases and V by 1 base; bases with no gene match: 10. CDR3 in amino acids: CATSDFKEILAGGTDTQYF. CDR3 nucleotides: TGTGCCACCAGTGATTTTAAGGAAATTCTAGCGGGAGGGACAGATACGCAGTATTTT.

This chain connects TRBV20-1 to TRBJ2-1; 9 positions agree with TRBD2. Germline V lookup: CDR1 DFQATT, CDR2 SNEGSKA (reference sequence). The CDR3 has 15 amino acids. V lost 2 bases and J lost 10; bases outside the gene matches: 12. The CDR3 spells CSARSGGRATPEQFF. The CDR3 DNA follows: TGCAGTGCTAGATCGGGCGGGAGGGCCACCCCCGAGCAGTTCTTC.